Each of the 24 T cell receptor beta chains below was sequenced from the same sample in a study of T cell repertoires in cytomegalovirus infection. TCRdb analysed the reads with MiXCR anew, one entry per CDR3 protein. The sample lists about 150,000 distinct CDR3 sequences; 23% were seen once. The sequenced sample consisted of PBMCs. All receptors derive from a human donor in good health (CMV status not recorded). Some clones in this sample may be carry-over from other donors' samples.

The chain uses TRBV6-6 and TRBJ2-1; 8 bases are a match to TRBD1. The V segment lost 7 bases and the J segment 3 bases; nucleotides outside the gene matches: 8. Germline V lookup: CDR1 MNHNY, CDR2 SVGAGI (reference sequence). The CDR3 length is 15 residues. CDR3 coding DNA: TGTGCCAGCATTCCCGGGACAGGAGGCTACAATGAGCAGTTCTTC. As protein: CASIPGTGGYNEQFF.

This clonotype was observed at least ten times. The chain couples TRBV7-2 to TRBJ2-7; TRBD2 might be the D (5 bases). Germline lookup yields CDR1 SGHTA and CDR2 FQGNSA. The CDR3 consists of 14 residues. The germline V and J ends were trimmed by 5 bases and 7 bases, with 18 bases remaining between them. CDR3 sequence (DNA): TGTGCCAGCAGCCCCCTAGCCTTTGTGGGGGAGCAGTACTTC. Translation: CASSPLAFVGEQYF. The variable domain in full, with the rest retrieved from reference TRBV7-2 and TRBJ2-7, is GAGVSQSPSNKVTEKGKDVELRCDPISGHTALYWYRQSLGQGLEFLIYFQGNSAPDKSGLPSDRFSAERTGGSVSTLTIQRTQQEDSAVYLCASSPLAFVGEQYFGPGTRLTVT.

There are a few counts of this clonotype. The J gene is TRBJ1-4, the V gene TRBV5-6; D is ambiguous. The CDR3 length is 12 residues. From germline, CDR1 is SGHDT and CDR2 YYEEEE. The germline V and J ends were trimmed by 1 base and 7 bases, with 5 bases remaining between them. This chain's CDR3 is CASSLMGEKLFF. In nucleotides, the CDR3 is TGTGCCAGCAGCTTGATGGGTGAAAAACTGTTTTTT.

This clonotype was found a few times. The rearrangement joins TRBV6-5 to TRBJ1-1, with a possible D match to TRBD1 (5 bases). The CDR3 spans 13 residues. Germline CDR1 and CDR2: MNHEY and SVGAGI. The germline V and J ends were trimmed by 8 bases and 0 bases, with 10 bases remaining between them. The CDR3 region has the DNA TGTGCCAGCCTTAACAGGTTGAACACTGAAGCTTTCTTT. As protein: CASLNRLNTEAFF.

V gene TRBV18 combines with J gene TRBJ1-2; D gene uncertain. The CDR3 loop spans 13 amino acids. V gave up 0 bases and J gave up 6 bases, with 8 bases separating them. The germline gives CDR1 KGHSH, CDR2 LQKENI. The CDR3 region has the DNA TGTGCCAGCTCACCACCCACGACGGATGGCTACACCTTC. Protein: CASSPPTTDGYTF.

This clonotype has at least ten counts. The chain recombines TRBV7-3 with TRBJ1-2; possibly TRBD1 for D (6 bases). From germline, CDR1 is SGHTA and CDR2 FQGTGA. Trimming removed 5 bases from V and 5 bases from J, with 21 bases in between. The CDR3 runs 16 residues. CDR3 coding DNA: TGTGCCAGCAGCCTCGAGGGGGAAGTTAAGGGGTATGGCTACACCTTC. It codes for CASSLEGEVKGYGYTF. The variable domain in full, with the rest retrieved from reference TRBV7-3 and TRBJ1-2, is GAGVSQTPSNKVTEKGKYVELRCDPISGHTALYWYRQSLGQGPEFLIYFQGTGAADDSGLPNDRFFAVRPEGSVSTLKIQRTERGDSAVYLCASSLEGEVKGYGYTFGSGTRLTVV.

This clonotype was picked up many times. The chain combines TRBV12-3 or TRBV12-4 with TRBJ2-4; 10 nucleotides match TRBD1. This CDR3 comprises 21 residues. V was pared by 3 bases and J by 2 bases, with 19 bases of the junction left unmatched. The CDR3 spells CASSLLLGQGLATGSKNIQYF. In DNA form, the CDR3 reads TGTGCCAGCAGTTTGCTTCTGGGACAGGGGTTGGCCACCGGGTCCAAAAACATTCAGTACTTC.

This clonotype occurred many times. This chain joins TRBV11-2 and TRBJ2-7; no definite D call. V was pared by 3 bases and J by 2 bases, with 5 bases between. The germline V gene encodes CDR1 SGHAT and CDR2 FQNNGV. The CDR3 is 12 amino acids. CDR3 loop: CASSLTAYEQYF. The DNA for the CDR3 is TGTGCCAGCAGCTTGACGGCCTACGAGCAGTACTTC.

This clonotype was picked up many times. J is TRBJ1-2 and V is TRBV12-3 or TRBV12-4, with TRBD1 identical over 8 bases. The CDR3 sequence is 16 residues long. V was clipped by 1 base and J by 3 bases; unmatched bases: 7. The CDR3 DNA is TGTGCCAGCAGTTTAGGGAGGACAGGGTCGTACTATGGCTACACCTTC. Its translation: CASSLGRTGSYYGYTF.

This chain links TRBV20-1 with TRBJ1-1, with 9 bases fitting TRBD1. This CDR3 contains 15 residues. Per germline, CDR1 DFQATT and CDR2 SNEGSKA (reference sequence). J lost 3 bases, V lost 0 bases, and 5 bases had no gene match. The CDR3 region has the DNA TGCAGTGCTAGAGAAGGACAGGGGAGGCACACTGAAGCTTTCTTT. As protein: CSAREGQGRHTEAFF.

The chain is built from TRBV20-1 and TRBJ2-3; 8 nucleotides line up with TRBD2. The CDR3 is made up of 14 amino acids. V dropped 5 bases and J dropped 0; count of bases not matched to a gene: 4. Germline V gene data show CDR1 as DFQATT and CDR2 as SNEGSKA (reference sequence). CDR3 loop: CSAGSGASTDTQYF. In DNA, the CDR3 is TGCAGTGCTGGTAGCGGGGCTAGCACAGATACGCAGTATTTT.

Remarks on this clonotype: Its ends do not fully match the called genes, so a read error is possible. CDR3 amino acids: CASSLESTSGRAF. CDR3 nucleotides: TGTGCCAGCAGCTTAGAGTCAACTAGCGGGAGGGCCTTC. J is TRBJ2-7 and V is TRBV7-6; 13 nucleotides match TRBD2. This CDR3 region has 13 residues. CDR1 is SGHVS, CDR2 FNYEAQ, per germline.

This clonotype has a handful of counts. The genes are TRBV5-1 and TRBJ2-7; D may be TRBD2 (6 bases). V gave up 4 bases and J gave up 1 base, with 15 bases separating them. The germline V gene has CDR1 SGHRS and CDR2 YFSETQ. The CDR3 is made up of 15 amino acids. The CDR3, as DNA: TGCGCCAGCAGCGAAGGGACTCCCCGTTCCTACGAGCAGTACTTC. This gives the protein CASSEGTPRSYEQYF.

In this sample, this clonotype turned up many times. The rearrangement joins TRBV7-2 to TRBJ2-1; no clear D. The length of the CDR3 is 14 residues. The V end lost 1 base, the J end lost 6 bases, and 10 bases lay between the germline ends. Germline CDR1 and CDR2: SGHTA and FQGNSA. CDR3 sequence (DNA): TGTGCCAGCAGCTTAGAAGGGCTCACCAATGAGCAGTTCTTC. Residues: CASSLEGLTNEQFF.

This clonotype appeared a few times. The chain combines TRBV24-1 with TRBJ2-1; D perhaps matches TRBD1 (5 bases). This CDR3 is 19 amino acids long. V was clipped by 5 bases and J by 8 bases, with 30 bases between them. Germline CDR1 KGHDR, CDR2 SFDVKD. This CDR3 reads CATSGSEASGLTLGDEQFF. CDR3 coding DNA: TGTGCCACCAGTGGCTCAGAGGCCTCAGGGTTAACTCTCGGCGATGAGCAGTTCTTC.

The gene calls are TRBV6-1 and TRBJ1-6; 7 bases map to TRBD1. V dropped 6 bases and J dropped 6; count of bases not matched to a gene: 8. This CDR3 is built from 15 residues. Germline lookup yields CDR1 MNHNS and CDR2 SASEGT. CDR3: CASSSRGLGNSPLHF. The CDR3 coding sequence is TGTGCCAGCAGCTCGAGGGGGCTCGGTAATTCACCCCTCCACTTT.

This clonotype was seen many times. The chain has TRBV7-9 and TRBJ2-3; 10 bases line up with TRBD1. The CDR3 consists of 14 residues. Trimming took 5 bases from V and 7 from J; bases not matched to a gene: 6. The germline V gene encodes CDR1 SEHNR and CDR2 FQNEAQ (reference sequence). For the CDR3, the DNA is TGTGCCAGCAGCCCCCGGGACAGGGGTTATACGCAGTATTTT. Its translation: CASSPRDRGYTQYF.

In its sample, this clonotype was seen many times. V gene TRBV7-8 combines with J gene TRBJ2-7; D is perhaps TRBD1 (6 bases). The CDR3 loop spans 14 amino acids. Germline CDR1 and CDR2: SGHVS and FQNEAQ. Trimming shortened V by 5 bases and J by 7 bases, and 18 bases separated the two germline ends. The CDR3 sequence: CASSPTNWGREQYF. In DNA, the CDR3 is TGTGCCAGCAGCCCCACGAATTGGGGGCGGGAGCAGTACTTC. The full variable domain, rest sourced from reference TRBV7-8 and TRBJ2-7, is GAGVSQSPRYKVAKRGQDVALRCDPISGHVSLFWYQQALGQGPEFLTYFQNEAQLDKSGLPSDRFFAERPEGSVSTLKIQRTQQEDSAVYLCASSPTNWGREQYFGPGTRLTVT.

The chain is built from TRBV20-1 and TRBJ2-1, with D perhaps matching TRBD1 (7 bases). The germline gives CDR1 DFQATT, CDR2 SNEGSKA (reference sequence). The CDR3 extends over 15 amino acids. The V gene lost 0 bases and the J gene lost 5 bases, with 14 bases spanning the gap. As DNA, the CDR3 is TGCAGTGCTAGAGAGGCCAGGGGGGTAAACAATGAGCAGTTCTTC. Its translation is CSAREARGVNNEQFF.

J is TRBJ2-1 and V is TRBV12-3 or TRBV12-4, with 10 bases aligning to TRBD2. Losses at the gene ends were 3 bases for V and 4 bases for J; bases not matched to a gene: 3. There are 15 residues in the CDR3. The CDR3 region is CASSFGTSVYNEQFF. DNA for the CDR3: TGTGCCAGCAGTTTCGGGACTAGCGTGTACAATGAGCAGTTCTTC.

CDR3 sequence (DNA): TGTGCCAGCAGTGACGGGACACTAGAGACCCAGTACTTC. Protein: CASSDGTLETQYF. J is TRBJ2-5 and V is TRBV13, with D tentatively TRBD1 (6 bases). Germline V gene sequence: CDR1 PRHDT, CDR2 FYEKMQ (reference sequence). The CDR3 totals 13 residues. V was clipped by 6 bases and J by 4 bases, with 12 bases between them.

CDR3 sequence reads: CASSLGPASIYGYTF. The CDR3 DNA reads TGCGCCAGCAGCTTGGGCCCCGCTAGTATCTATGGCTACACCTTC. This chain connects TRBV5-1 to TRBJ1-2, with D unresolved. V shed 0 bases and J shed 4 bases, with 13 bases lying between them. Per germline, CDR1 SGHRS and CDR2 YFSETQ. The CDR3 runs to 15 residues. Together with reference TRBV5-1 and TRBJ1-2, the CDR3 gives the full variable domain: KAGVTQTPRYLIKTRGQQVTLSCSPISGHRSVSWYQQTPGQGLQFLFEYFSETQRNKGNFPGRFSGRQFSNSRSEMNVSTLELGDSALYLCASSLGPASIYGYTFGSGTRLTVV.

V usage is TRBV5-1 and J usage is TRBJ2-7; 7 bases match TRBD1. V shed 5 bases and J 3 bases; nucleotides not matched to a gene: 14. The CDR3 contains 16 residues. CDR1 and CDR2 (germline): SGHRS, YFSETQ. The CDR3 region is CASSLGTGTANYEQYF. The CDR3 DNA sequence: TGCGCCAGCAGTCTGGGGACGGGGACAGCGAACTACGAGCAGTACTTC.

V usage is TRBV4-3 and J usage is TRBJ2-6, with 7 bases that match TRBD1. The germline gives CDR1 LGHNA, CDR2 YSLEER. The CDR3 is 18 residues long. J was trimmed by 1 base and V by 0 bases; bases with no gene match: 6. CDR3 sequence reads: CASSQERQGSSGANVLTF. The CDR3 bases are TGCGCCAGCAGCCAAGAAAGACAGGGCTCGTCTGGGGCCAACGTCCTGACTTTC.